A selection of T cell receptor beta chains follows, all from one sample in a study of control samples from healthy donors and cancer patients. TCRdb's copy holds only in-frame clones and misses some; the assay was immunoSEQ multiplex PCR. This sample has approximately 86,000 clones, with approximately 86% found just once. Sequencing was carried out using blood. These receptors all come from a man between 25 and 39 years old in good health. The CDR3 runs from the conserved cysteine through the conserved F or W.

V	J	CDR3
TRBV7-2	TRBJ2-3	CASSLKGSDTQYF
TRBV30	TRBJ1-1	CAWSRARGEVNTEAFF
TRBV24-1	TRBJ1-2	CATSDQTADGYTF
TRBV19	TRBJ2-3	CASSKTGTDTQYF
TRBV3-1/TRBV3-2	TRBJ2-1	CASSQTDYYNEQFF
TRBV10-3	TRBJ2-5	CAISEASQETQYF
TRBV4-1	TRBJ1-2	CASSPGGAYGYTF
TRBV19	TRBJ1-3	CASSIDGTTGNTIYF
TRBV6-2/TRBV6-3	TRBJ2-2	CASSYRRGAGELFF
TRBV19	TRBJ1-2	CTSSIRRDRATKNYGYTF
TRBV15	TRBJ1-3	CATSNDRNSGNTIYF
TRBV1	TRBJ2-3	CTSSQDRRGGRNTQYF
TRBV9	TRBJ1-2	CASSVGVGALGYGYTF
TRBV18	TRBJ1-2	CASSLQDRDYGYTF
TRBV2	TRBJ1-2	CASSGGPNGYTF
TRBV6-4	TRBJ2-1	CASSVSGTGAYNEQFF
TRBV30	TRBJ1-6	CAWTQVNNSPLHF
TRBV10-3	TRBJ1-2	CAISRTGINYGYTF
TRBV2	TRBJ1-1	CASRGATGITEAFF
TRBV10-3	TRBJ2-3	CAINSPSGGKDTQYF
TRBV27	TRBJ2-7	CASGLAGSSYEQYF
TRBV11-2	TRBJ1-5	CASSLDRETISQHF
TRBV5-1	TRBJ1-1	CASSLGQVHTEAFF
TRBV3-1/TRBV3-2	TRBJ2-5	CASSRFGGSETQYF
TRBV9	TRBJ2-7	CASSGSGGGQYF
TRBV7-9	TRBJ1-4	CASSLGGTELNEKLFF
TRBV7-9	TRBJ1-1	CASSLWTVNTEAFF
TRBV29-1	TRBJ1-1	CSVARGRGNTEAFF
TRBV6-2/TRBV6-3	TRBJ2-3	CASSRRGLGTDTQYF
TRBV30	TRBJ1-2	CACLRDYGYTF
TRBV6-5	TRBJ1-1	CASSWSNQGNTEAFF
TRBV27	TRBJ2-6	CASSPIGQDPIAGANVLTF
TRBV28	TRBJ1-2	CASMGANYGYTF
TRBV6-5	TRBJ2-3	CASSLLSTDTQYF
TRBV7-2	TRBJ2-4	CASSLQGGDIQYF
TRBV28	TRBJ2-3	CASSLGAGGRLSTDTQYF
TRBV6-5	TRBJ1-2	CASSLLGDNYGYTF